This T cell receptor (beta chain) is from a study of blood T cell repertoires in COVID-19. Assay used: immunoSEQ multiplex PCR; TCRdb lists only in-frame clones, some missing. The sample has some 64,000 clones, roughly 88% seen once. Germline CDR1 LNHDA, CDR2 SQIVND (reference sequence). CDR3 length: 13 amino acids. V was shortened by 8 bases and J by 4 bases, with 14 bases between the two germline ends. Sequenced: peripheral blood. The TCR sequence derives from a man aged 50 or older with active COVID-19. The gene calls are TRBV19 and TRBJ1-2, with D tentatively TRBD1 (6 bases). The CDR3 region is CASQPGQFYGYTF. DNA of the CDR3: TGTGCCAGTCAACCCGGACAGTTCTATGGCTACACCTTC.